This TCR beta chain was identified during a study of blood T cell repertoires in COVID-19. Germline-derived CDR1 and CDR2 are GTSNPN and SVGIG (reference sequence). V was clipped by 8 bases and J by 4 bases, with 17 bases between them. The CDR3 length is 13 residues. The method was immunoSEQ multiplex PCR; TCRdb's version includes in-frame clones alone and lacks a portion of them. The repertoire holds approximately 88,000 clones, roughly four fifths seen once, with around 21% in the top ten. Source material: peripheral blood. This chain links TRBV30 with TRBJ1-1, with D possibly TRBD1 on 5 matching bases. This sequence was found in a woman of 80 years or more with active or convalescent COVID-19. CDR3 amino acids: CAAAQGGGTEAFF. The CDR3 DNA is TGTGCCGCCGCGCAGGGAGGCGGCACTGAAGCTTTCTTT. Complete variable domain (other parts from reference TRBV30 and TRBJ1-1): SQTIHQWPATLVQPVGSPLSLECTVEGTSNPNLYWYRQAAGRGLQLLFYSVGIGQISSEVPQNLSASRPQDRQFILSSKKLLLSDSGFYLCAAAQGGGTEAFFGQGTRLTVV.